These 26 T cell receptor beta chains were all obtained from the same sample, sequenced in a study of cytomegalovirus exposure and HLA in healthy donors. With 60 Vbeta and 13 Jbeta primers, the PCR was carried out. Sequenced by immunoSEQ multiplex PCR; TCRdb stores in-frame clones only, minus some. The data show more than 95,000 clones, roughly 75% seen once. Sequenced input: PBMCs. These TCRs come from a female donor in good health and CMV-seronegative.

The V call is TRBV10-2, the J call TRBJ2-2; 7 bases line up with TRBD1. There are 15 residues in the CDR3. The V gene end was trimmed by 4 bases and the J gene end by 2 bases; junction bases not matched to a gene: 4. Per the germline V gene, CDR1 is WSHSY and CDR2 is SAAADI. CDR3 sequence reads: CASSAGTANTGELFF. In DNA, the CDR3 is TGCGCCAGCAGTGCCGGGACAGCCAACACCGGGGAGCTGTTTTTT.

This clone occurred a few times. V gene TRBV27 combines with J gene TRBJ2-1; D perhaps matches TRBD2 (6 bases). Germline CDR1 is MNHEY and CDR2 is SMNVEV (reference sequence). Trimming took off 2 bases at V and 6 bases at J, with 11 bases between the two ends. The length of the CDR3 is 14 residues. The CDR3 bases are TGTGCCAGCAGTTTAGGCGGGACGCTCAATGAGCAGTTCTTC. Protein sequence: CASSLGGTLNEQFF.

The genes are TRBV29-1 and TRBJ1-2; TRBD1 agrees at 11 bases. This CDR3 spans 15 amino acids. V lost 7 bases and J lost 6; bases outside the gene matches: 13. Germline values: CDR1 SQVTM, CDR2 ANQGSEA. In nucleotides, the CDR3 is TGCAGCGCCACTGATAGGGACAGGGGGGCTGATGGCTACACCTTC. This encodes CSATDRDRGADGYTF.

Written as DNA, the CDR3 is TGCGCCAGCAGCCCGAGGACAGCCTACGAGCAGTACTTC. Translation: CASSPRTAYEQYF. V is TRBV5-1 and J is TRBJ2-7; the D gene is possibly TRBD1 (6 bases). The V end was cut by 4 bases, the J end by 2 bases, with 10 bases between. The CDR3 runs to 13 residues. Germline CDR1 is SGHRS and CDR2 is YFSETQ.

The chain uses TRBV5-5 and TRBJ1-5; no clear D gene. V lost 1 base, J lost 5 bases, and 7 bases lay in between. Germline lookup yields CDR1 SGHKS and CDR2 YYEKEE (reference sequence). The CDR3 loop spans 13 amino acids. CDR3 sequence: CASSLTGYQPQHF. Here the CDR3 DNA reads TGTGCCAGCAGCTTGACGGGATATCAGCCCCAGCATTTT.

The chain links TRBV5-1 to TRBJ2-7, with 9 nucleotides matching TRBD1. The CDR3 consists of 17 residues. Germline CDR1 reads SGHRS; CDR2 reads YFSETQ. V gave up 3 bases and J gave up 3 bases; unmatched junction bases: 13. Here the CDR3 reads CASSSLGTGYVRYEQYF. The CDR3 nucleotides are TGCGCCAGCAGCTCCCTAGGGACAGGGTATGTTCGCTACGAGCAGTACTTC.

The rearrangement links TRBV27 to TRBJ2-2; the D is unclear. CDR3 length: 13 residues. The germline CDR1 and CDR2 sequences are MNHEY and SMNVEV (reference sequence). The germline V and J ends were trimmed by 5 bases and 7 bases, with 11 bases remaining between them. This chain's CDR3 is CASSRVGIGELFF. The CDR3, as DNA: TGTGCCAGCAGTCGCGTGGGCATCGGGGAGCTGTTTTTT.

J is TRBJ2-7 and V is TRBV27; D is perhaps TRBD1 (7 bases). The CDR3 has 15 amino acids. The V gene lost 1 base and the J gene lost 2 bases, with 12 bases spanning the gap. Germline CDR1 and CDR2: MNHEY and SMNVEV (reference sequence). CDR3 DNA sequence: TGTGCCAGCAGTTTATGGGGGGACAGAACCTACGAGCAGTACTTC. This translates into CASSLWGDRTYEQYF.

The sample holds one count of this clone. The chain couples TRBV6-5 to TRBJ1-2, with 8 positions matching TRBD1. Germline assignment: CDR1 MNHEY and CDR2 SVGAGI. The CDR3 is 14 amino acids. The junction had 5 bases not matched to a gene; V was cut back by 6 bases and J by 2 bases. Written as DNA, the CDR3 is TGTGCCAGCAGATCCGGACAGGGAAACTATGGCTACACCTTC. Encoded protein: CASRSGQGNYGYTF.

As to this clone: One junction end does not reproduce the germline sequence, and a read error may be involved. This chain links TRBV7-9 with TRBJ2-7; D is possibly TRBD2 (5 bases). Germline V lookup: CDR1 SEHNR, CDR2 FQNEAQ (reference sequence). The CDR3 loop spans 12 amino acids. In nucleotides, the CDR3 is TGTTCCAGCAGCGGCGGATCCTACGAGCAGTACTTC. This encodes CSSSGGSYEQYF.

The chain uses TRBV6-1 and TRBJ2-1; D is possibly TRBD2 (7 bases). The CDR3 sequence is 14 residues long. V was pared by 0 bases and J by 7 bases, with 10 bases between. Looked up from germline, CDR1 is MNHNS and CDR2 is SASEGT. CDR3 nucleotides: TGTGCCAGCAGTGAAGCGGGGGGGCGGAATGAGCAGTTCTTC. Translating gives CASSEAGGRNEQFF.

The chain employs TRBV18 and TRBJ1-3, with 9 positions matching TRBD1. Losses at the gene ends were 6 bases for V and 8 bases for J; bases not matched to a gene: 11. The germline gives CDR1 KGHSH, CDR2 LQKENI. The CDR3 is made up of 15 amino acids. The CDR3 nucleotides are TGTGCCAGCTCGTATAGAAGGACAGGGGAGGACACCATATATTTT. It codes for CASSYRRTGEDTIYF.

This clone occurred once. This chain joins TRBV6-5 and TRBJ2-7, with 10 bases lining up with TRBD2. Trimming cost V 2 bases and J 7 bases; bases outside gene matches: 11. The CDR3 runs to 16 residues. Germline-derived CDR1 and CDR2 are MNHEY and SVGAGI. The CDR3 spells CASSYPGSGGAGEQYF. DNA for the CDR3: TGTGCCAGCAGTTACCCGGGGAGCGGGGGGGCCGGGGAGCAGTACTTC.

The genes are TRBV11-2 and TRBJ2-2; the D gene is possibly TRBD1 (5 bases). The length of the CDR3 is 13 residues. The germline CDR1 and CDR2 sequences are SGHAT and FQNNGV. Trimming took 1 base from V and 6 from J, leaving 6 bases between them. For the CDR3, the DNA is TGTGCCAGCAGCTTAGCAGGGTCCGGGGAGCTGTTTTTT. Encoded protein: CASSLAGSGELFF.

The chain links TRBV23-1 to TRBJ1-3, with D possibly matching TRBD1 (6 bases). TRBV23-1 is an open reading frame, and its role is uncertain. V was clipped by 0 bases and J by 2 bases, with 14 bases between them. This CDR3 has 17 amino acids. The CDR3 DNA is TGCGCCAGCAGTCAATCCAAGGTGGGGGCTGCTGGAAACACCATATATTTT. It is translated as CASSQSKVGAAGNTIYF.

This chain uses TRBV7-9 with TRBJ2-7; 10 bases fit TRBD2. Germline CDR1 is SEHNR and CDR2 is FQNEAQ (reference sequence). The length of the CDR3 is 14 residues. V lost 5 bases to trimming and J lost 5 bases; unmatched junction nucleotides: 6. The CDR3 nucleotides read TGTGCCAGCAGCCAGCCTAGCGGGAGAAACGAGCAGTACTTC. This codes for CASSQPSGRNEQYF. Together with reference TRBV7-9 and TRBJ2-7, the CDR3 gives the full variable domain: DTGVSQNPRHKITKRGQNVTFRCDPISEHNRLYWYRQTLGQGPEFLTYFQNEAQLEKSRLLSDRFSAERPKGSFSTLEIQRTEQGDSAMYLCASSQPSGRNEQYFGPGTRLTVT.

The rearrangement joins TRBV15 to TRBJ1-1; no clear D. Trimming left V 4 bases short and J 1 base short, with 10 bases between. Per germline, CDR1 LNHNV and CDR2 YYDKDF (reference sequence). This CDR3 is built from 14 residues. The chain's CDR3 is CATSTNTRNTEAFF. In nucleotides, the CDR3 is TGTGCCACCAGCACCAATACACGGAACACTGAAGCTTTCTTT.

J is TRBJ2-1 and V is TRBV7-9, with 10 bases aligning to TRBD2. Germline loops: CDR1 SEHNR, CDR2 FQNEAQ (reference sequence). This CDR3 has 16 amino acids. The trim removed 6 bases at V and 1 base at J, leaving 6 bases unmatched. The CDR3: CASSSTSGRSYNEQFF. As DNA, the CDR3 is TGTGCCAGCAGTTCGACTAGCGGGCGATCCTACAATGAGCAGTTCTTC.

DNA for the CDR3: TGTGCCCAGACCCCGGGACAGGTTCCTGGCTACACCTTC. It codes for CAQTPGQVPGYTF. This sequence joins TRBV30 and TRBJ1-2; 8 bases are a match to TRBD1. V lost 8 bases, J lost 7 bases, and 12 bases stayed unmatched. CDR3 length: 13 amino acids. The germline CDR1 and CDR2 sequences are GTSNPN and SVGIG (reference sequence).

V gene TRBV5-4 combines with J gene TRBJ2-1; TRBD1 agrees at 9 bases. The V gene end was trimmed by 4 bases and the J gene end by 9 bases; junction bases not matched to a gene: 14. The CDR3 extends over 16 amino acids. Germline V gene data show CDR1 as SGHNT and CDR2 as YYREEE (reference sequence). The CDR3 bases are TGTGCCAGCAGCAGTTCCCGGGACAGGGAATTTGTTGAGCAGTTCTTC. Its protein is CASSSSRDREFVEQFF.

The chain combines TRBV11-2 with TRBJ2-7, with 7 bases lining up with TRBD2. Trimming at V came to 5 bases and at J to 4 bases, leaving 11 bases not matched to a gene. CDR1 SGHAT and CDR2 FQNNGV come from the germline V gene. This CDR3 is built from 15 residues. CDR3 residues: CASSRTSEAGYEQYF. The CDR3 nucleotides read TGTGCCAGCAGCCGAACTAGCGAGGCCGGGTACGAGCAGTACTTC.

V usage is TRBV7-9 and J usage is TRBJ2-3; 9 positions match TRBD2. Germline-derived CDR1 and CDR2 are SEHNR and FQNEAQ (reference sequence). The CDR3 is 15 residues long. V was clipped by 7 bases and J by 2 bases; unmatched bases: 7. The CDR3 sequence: CASNQAGGNTDTQYF. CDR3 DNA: TGTGCCAGCAACCAAGCGGGGGGCAACACAGATACGCAGTATTTT.

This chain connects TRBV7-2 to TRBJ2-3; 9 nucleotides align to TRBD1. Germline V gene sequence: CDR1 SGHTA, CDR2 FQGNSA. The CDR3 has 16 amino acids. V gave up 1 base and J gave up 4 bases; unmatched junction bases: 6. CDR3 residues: CASSLGWTGAPDTQYF. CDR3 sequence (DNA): TGTGCCAGCAGCTTAGGATGGACAGGGGCCCCAGATACGCAGTATTTT.

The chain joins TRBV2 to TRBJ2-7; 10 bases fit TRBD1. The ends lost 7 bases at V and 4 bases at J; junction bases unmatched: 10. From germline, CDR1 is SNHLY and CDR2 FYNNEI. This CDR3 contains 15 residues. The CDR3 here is CASNSPGQGTYEQYF. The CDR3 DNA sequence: TGTGCCAGCAATTCTCCGGGACAGGGGACTTACGAGCAGTACTTC.

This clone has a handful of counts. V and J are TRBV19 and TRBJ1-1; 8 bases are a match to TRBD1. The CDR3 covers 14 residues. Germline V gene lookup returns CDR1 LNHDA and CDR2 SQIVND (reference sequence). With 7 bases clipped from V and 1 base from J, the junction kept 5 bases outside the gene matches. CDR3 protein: CASISGGSNTEAFF. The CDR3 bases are TGTGCCAGTATCTCAGGGGGCTCGAACACTGAAGCTTTCTTT. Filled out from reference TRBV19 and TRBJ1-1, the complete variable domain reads DGGITQSPKYLFRKEGQNVTLSCEQNLNHDAMYWYRQDPGQGLRLIYYSQIVNDFQKGDIAEGYSVSREKKESFPLTVTSAQKNPTAFYLCASISGGSNTEAFFGQGTRLTVV.

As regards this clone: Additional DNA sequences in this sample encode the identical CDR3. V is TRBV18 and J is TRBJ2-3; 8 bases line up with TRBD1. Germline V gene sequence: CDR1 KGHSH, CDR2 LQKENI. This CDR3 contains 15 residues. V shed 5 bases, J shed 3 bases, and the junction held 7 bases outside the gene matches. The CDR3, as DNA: TGTGCCAGCTCAGGGGGACAGGCGGGGACAGATACGCAGTATTTT. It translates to CASSGGQAGTDTQYF. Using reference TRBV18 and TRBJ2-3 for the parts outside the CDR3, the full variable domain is NAGVMQNPRHLVRRRGQEARLRCSPMKGHSHVYWYRQLPEEGLKFMVYLQKENIIDESGMPKERFSAEFPKEGPSILRIQQVVRGDSAAYFCASSGGQAGTDTQYFGPGTRLTVL.